Listed here is a single T cell receptor (beta chain). No antigen is known for it. These data come from a study of a mutant IDH1 vaccine in newly diagnosed glioma. About the study: Treated individuals were around 60% male and approximately 40% female, averaging 40.4 years of age. Earlier care involved radiotherapy, temozolomide, or both, and the majority received both.

Clones were read by immunoSEQ multiplex PCR, and TCRdb kept only the in-frame ones, dropping some. The sample holds 50,000 to 70,000 clones, about 90% seen once. Time point defined: week 35, safety follow-up. The content of each vaccine dose was 300 ug of mutant IDH1 20-mer peptide, and topical imiquimod accompanied it. In weeks 1, 3, 5, 7, 11, 15, 19 and 23, patients were vaccinated. New WHO grade 3 or 4 IDH1-mutant, ATRX-lost astrocytomas were present in all donors. Specimen: PBMCs, collected from a glioma patient whose treatment included an IDH1 peptide vaccine. This TCR was sampled from a man aged 35 to 55 with glioma.

The CDR3 protein is CASSEGLAGVRETQYF. For the CDR3, the DNA is TGTGCCAGCAGTGAAGGACTAGCGGGAGTCCGGGAGACCCAGTACTTC. The chain links TRBV2 to TRBJ2-5, with 12 positions matching TRBD2. The germline gives CDR1 SNHLY, CDR2 FYNNEI. With V trimmed by 1 base and J by 5 bases, 5 bases remained unmatched. The CDR3 totals 16 residues.